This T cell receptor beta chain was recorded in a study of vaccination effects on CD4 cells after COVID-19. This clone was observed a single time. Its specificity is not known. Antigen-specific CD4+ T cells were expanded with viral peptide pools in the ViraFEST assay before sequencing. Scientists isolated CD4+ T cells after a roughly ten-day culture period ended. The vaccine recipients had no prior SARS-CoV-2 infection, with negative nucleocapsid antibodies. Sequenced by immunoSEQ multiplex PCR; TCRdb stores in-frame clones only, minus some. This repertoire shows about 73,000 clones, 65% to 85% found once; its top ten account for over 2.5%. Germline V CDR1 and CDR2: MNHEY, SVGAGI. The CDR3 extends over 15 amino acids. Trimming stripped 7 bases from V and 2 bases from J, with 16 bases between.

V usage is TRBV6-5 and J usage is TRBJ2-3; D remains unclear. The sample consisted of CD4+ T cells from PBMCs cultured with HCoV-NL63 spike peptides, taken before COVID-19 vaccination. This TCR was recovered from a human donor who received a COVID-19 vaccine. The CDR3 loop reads CASKDWKPATDTQYF. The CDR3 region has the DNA TGTGCCAGCAAGGATTGGAAACCTGCCACAGATACGCAGTATTTT.